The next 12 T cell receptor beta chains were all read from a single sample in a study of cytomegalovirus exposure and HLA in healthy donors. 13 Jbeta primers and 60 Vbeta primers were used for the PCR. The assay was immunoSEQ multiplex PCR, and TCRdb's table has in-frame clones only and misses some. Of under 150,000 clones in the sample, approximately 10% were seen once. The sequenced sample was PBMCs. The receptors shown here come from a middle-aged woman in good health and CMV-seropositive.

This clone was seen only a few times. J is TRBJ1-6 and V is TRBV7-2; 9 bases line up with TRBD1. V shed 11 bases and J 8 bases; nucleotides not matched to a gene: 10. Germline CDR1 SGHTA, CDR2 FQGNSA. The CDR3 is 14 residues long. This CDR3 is CASGGTGTYSPLHF. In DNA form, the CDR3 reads TGTGCCTCCGGTGGGACAGGGACCTATTCACCCCTCCACTTT.

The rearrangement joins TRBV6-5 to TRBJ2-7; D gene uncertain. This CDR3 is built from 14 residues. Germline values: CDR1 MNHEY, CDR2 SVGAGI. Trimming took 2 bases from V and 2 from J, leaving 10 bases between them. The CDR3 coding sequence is TGTGCCAGCAGTTACCGGCAGGCCACCTACGAGCAGTACTTC. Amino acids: CASSYRQATYEQYF.

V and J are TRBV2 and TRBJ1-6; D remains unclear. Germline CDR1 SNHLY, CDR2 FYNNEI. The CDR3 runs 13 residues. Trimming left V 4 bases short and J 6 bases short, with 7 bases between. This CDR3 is CASSGAVNSPLHF. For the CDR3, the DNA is TGTGCCAGCAGTGGGGCCGTTAATTCACCCCTCCACTTT.

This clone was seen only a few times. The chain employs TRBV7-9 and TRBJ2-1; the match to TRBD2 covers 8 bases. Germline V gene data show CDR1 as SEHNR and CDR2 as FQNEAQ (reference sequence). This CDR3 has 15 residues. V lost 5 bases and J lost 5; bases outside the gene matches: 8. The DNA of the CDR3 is TGTGCCAGCAGCCCCAGCGGGGGCTATGACAATGAGCAGTTCTTC. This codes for CASSPSGGYDNEQFF.

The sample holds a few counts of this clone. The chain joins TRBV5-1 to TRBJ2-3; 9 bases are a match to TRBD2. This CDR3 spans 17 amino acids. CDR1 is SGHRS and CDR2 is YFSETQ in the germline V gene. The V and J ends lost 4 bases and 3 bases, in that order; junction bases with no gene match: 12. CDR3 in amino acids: CASSAVSGSGGTDTQYF. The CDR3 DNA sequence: TGCGCCAGCAGCGCGGTGTCGGGTAGCGGGGGAACAGATACGCAGTATTTT. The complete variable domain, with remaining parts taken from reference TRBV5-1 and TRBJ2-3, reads KAGVTQTPRYLIKTRGQQVTLSCSPISGHRSVSWYQQTPGQGLQFLFEYFSETQRNKGNFPGRFSGRQFSNSRSEMNVSTLELGDSALYLCASSAVSGSGGTDTQYFGPGTRLTVL.

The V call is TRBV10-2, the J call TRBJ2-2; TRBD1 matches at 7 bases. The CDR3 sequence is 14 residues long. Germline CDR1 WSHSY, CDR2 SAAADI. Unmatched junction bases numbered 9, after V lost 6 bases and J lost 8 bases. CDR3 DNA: TGCGCCAGCAGACGTGGCCAGGGGGAAGGGGAGCTGTTTTTT. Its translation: CASRRGQGEGELFF.

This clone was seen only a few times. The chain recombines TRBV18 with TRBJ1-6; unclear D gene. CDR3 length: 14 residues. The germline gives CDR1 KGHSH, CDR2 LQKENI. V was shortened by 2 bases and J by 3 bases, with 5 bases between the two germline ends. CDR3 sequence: CASSPNSYNSPLHF. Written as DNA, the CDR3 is TGTGCCAGCTCACCAAACAGCTATAATTCACCCCTCCACTTT.

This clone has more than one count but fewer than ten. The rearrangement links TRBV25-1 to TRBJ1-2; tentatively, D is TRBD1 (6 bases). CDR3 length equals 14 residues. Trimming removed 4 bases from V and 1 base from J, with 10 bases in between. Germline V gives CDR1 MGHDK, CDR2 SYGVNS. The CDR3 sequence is CASSVQGHNYGYTF. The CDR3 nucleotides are TGTGCCAGCAGTGTTCAGGGACATAACTATGGCTACACCTTC.

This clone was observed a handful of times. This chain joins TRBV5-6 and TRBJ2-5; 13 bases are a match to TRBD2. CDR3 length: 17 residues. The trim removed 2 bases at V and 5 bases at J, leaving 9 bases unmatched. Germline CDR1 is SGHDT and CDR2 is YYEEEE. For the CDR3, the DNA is TGTGCCAGCAGCTTATTCTCGACTAGCGGGGGGCGGGAGACCCAGTACTTC. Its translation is CASSLFSTSGGRETQYF.

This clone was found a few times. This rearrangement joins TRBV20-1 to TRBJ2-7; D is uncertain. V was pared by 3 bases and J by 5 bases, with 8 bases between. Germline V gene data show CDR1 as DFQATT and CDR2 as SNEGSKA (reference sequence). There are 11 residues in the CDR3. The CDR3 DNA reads TGCAGTGCTAGGGGCACCAACGAGCAGTACTTC. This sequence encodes CSARGTNEQYF.

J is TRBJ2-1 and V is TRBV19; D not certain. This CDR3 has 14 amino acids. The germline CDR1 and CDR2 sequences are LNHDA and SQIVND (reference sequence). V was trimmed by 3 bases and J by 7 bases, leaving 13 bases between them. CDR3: CASSIEVAQNEQFF. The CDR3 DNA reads TGTGCCAGTAGTATTGAGGTAGCCCAGAATGAGCAGTTCTTC.

CDR3 residues: CASSSRASANTGELFF. The CDR3 region has the DNA TGTGCCAGCAGCTCCCGAGCTAGCGCGAACACCGGGGAGCTGTTTTTT. The chain carries TRBV9 and TRBJ2-2, with TRBD2 as a possible D gene (6 bases). V dropped 4 bases and J dropped 0 bases, with 13 bases sitting between them. Per the germline V gene, CDR1 is SGDLS and CDR2 is YYNGEE. This CDR3 contains 16 residues.